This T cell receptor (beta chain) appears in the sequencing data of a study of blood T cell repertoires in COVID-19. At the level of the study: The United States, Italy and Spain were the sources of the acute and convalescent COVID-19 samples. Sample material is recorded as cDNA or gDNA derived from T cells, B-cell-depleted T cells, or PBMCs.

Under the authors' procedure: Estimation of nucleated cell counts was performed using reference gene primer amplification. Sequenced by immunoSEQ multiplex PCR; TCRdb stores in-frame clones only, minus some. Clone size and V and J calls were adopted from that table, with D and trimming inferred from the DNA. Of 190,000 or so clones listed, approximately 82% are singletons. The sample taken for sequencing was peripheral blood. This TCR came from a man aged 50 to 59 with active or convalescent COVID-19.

CDR3 DNA sequence: TGTGCCAGCTCACACCCGAGTCTGGGGCCGGGCGAGCAGTACTTC. Its protein is CASSHPSLGPGEQYF. V and J are TRBV18 and TRBJ2-7, with a tentative D call TRBD1 (5 bases). Germline loops: CDR1 KGHSH, CDR2 LQKENI. V lost 4 bases and J 6 bases, leaving 19 bases between the germline ends. This CDR3 comprises 15 residues.